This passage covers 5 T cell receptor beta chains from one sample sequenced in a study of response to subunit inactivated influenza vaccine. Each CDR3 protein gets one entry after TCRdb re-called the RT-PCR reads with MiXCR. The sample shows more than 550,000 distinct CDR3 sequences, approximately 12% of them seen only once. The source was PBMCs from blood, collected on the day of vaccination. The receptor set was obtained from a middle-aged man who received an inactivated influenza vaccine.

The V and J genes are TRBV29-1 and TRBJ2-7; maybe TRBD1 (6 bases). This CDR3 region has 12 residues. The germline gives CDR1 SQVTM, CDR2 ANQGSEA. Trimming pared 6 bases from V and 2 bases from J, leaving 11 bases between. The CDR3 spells CSVRGNAYEQYF. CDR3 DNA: TGCAGCGTGAGGGGGAATGCCTACGAGCAGTACTTC.

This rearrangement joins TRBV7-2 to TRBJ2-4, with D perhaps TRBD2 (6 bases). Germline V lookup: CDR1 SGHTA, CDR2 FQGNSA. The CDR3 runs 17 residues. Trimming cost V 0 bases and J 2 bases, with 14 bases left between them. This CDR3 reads CASSLAVFSGPKNIQYF. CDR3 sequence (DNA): TGTGCCAGCAGCTTAGCGGTCTTTAGCGGACCCAAAAACATTCAGTACTTC.

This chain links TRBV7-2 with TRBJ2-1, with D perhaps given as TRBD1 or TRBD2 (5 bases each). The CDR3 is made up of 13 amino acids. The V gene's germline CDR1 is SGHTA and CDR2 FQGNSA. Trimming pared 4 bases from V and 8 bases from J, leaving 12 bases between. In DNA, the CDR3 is TGTGCCAGCAGCTCGGGACCAAACTATGAGCAGTTCTTC. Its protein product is CASSSGPNYEQFF.

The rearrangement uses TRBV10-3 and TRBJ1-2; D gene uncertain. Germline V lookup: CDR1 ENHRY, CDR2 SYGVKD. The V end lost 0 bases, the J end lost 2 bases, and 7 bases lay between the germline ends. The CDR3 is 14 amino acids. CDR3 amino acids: CAISESGGNYGYTF. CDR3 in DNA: TGTGCCATCAGTGAGTCTGGCGGAAACTATGGCTACACCTTC.

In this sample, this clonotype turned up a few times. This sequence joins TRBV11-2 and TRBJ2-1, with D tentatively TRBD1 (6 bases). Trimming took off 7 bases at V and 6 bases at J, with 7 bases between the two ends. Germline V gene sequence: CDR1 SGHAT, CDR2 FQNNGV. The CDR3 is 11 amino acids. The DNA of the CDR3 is TGTGCCAGCAAGGGGGTCAATGAGCAGTTCTTC. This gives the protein CASKGVNEQFF.